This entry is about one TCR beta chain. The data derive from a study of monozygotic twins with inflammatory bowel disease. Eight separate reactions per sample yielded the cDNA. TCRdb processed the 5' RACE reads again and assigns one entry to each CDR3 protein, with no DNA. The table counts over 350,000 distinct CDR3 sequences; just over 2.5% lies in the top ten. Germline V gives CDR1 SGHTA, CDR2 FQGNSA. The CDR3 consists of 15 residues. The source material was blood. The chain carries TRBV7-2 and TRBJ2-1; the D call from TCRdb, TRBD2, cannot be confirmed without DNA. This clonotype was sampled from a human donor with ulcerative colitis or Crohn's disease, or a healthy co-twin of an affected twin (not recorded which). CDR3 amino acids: CASTKTSGGGNEQFF.